The source of this T cell receptor beta chain is a study of response to subunit inactivated influenza vaccine. General study results and limits: Authors suggested each seasonal influenza vaccination recruits few new T cells.

One entry per CDR3 protein, called by TCRdb with MiXCR from the RT-PCR reads. The top ten hold 10% to 15% of the sample, which has around 490,000 distinct CDR3 sequences, approximately 7.6% seen once. This clonotype showed up just once. Antigen: not known. Germline is not matched at one junction end, which may reflect a read error. The CDR3 consists of 13 residues. CDR1 and CDR2 from the germline V gene are LNHDA and SQIVND (reference sequence). This chain links TRBV19 with TRBJ1-1, with no clear D. The TCR was taken from a man between 45 and 75 years old who received an inactivated influenza vaccine. The input for sequencing was PBMCs from blood, taken 23 to 25 months after vaccination. The CDR3 nucleotides are TGTGCCAGTAGTATAACCTTGAACTCTGAAGCTTTCTTT. Translating gives CASSITLNSEAFF. Full variable domain (missing parts from reference TRBV19 and TRBJ1-1): DGGITQSPKYLFRKEGQNVTLSCEQNLNHDAMYWYRQDPGQGLRLIYYSQIVNDFQKGDIAEGYSVSREKKESFPLTVTSAQKNPTAFYLCASSITLNSEAFFGQGTRLTVV.